This TCR beta chain was profiled in a study of blood T cell repertoires in COVID-19. Whole-study context: The United States, Italy and Spain supplied acute and convalescent COVID-19 samples. Sample material is recorded as cDNA or gDNA derived from T cells, B-cell-depleted T cells, or PBMCs.

Seattle patients were enrolled during active infection and followed longitudinally. With V trimmed by 6 bases and J by 6 bases, 6 bases remained unmatched. The CDR3 is made up of 13 amino acids. Germline-derived CDR1 and CDR2 are LNHDA and SQIVND (reference sequence). Sequenced by immunoSEQ multiplex PCR; TCRdb stores in-frame clones only, minus some. The table records approximately 170,000 clones, approximately 86% of them present only once. Sample: peripheral blood. The TCR comes from a woman aged 80 or older with COVID-19, enrolled during active disease. This chain links TRBV19 with TRBJ1-1; the match to TRBD1 covers 8 bases. CDR3 DNA: TGTGCCAGTAGACACAGGGACAGGTCTGAAGCTTTCTTT. Amino acids: CASRHRDRSEAFF.